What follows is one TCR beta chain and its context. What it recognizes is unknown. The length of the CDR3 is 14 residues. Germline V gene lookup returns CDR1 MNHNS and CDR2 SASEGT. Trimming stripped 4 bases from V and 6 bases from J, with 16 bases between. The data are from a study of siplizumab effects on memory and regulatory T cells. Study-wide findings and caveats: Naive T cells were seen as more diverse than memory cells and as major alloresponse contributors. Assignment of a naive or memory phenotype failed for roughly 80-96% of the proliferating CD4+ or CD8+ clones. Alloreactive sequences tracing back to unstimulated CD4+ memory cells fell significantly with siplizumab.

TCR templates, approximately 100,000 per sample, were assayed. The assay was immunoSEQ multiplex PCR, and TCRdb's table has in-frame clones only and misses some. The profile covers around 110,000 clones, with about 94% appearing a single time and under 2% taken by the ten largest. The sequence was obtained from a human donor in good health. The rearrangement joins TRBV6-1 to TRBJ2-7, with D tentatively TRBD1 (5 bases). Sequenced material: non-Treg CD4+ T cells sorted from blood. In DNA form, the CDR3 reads TGTGCCAGCAGTGGGGGCCCTGGATTTGCCGAGCAGTACTTC. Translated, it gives CASSGGPGFAEQYF.